This T cell receptor (beta chain) originates from a study of T cells in Graves' hyperthyroidism and ophthalmopathy. This CDR3 contains 14 residues. Trimming pared 5 bases from V and 3 bases from J, leaving 11 bases between. This clonotype was recorded at least ten times. The source material, RNA transcripts, was used to amplify TCR beta CDR3 regions. The study used the HTBI primer set for a first-round RT-PCR of the TCR CDR3. A single record per CDR3 protein comes from TCRdb applying MiXCR to the multiplex PCR reads. The repertoire has hundreds of thousands of distinct CDR3 sequences, over 15% of them found once; the top ten carry around a sixth. Hyperthyroidism patients were newly diagnosed, had disease duration under 2 months, and were aged 18 to 65 years.

This clonotype originated in a woman aged 18-29 years with Graves' hyperthyroidism. The source material was blood. This chain joins TRBV12-3 or TRBV12-4 and TRBJ1-3; D is unclear. In DNA, the CDR3 is TGTGCCAGCAGTCTGGTCCCCAATGGAAACACCATATATTTT. Translation: CASSLVPNGNTIYF.